This T cell receptor (beta chain) was recorded in a study of blood T cell repertoires in COVID-19. About the study: Samples taken during acute and convalescent COVID-19 were collected in the United States, Italy and Spain.

V lost 2 bases and J lost 4, with 6 bases in between. The CDR3 runs to 12 residues. Germline V CDR1 and CDR2: SGHRS, YFSETQ. Assay used: immunoSEQ multiplex PCR; TCRdb lists only in-frame clones, some missing. Of 250,000 to 300,000 clones in the sample, around 87% were seen once. This clone was found once. The TCR was taken from a man aged 18 to 30 with active or convalescent COVID-19. V usage is TRBV5-1 and J usage is TRBJ1-1, with no clear D. Material: peripheral blood. CDR3 sequence (DNA): TGCGCCAGCAGCTTCTCTTCCACTGAAGCTTTCTTT. It codes for CASSFSSTEAFF.